This is a list of T cell receptor beta chains from one sample in a study of T cell responses to AZD1222 COVID-19 vaccine. Using immunoSEQ multiplex PCR, the repertoire was profiled, and TCRdb retains in-frame clones only, with some absent. The repertoire has roughly 150,000 clones, roughly 88% of them found once; the top ten carry under 2.5%. The material sequenced was peripheral blood, taken on day 0 of AZD1222 vaccination. These TCRs come from an adult in good health. CDR3s include the opening cysteine and the closing phenylalanine or tryptophan. The D gene is left open where the match is weak. Size tells how often a clone was seen (once, few, many) or the class of an expanded clone, and some rows leave it out.

j_gene,v_gene,abundance,d_gene,CDR3aa,CDR3nt
TRBJ1-1,TRBV4-2,once,NA,CASSQDGPPAAEAFF,TGTGCCAGCAGCCAAGACGGCCCCCCCGCAGCAGAAGCTTTCTTT
TRBJ1-4,TRBV30,few,NA,CAWKQGPNEKLFF,TGTGCCTGGAAACAGGGTCCTAATGAAAAACTGTTTTTT
TRBJ2-1,TRBV5-8,NA,NA,CASTYEQFF,TGTGCCAGCACTTATGAGCAGTTCTTC
TRBJ2-5,TRBV18,NA,NA,CASSPIGGRETQYF,TGTGCCAGCTCACCAATTGGGGGGCGCGAGACCCAGTACTTC
TRBJ1-1,TRBV6-5,NA,NA,CASYIYGENTEAFF,TGTGCCAGCTACATCTATGGGGAGAACACTGAAGCTTTCTTT
TRBJ1-5,TRBV30,NA,NA,CAWSGVRGGQPQHF,TGTGCCTGGAGTGGAGTTCGTGGTGGTCAGCCCCAGCATTTT
TRBJ2-7,TRBV6-5,NA,NA,CASSYIGRWNEQYF,TGTGCCAGCAGTTACATAGGGAGGTGGAACGAGCAGTACTTC
TRBJ2-3,TRBV6-6,NA,TRBD2,CASRLSGSSGADTQYF,TGTGCCAGCAGATTAAGCGGGAGTAGTGGGGCAGATACGCAGTATTTT
TRBJ2-3,TRBV11-1,NA,NA,CASSLGPGHGTDTQYF,TGTGCCAGCAGCTTAGGCCCGGGGCATGGCACAGATACGCAGTATTTT
TRBJ1-5,TRBV30,NA,NA,CAWSDRPNQPQHF,TGTGCCTGGTCCGACAGACCGAATCAGCCCCAGCATTTT
TRBJ1-1,TRBV27,NA,NA,CASSFRDGSVHFF,TGTGCCAGCAGTTTCCGGGACGGCAGCGTGCATTTCTTT
TRBJ1-4,TRBV11-2,few,NA,CASSPEIQDGGEKLFF,TGTGCCAGCAGCCCAGAGATACAGGATGGGGGTGAAAAACTGTTTTTT
TRBJ1-4,TRBV27,NA,NA,CASSLKSARREKLFF,TGTGCCAGCAGTTTAAAGTCAGCCCGCAGGGAAAAACTGTTTTTT
TRBJ1-1,TRBV12-3/TRBV12-4,NA,NA,CASSLAAVPEAFF,TGTGCCAGCAGTTTAGCAGCCGTCCCTGAAGCTTTCTTT
TRBJ2-1,TRBV5-1,NA,TRBD2,CASSFSSGSSYNEQFF,TGCGCCAGCAGCTTTAGTAGCGGGAGCTCCTACAATGAGCAGTTCTTC
TRBJ1-5,TRBV28,NA,TRBD1,CASSPSQGNQPQHF,TGTGCCAGCAGTCCATCACAGGGGAATCAGCCCCAGCATTTT
TRBJ2-3,TRBV6-5,NA,NA,CASAPDTQYF,TGTGCCAGCGCCCCCGATACGCAGTATTTT
TRBJ2-7,TRBV29-1,NA,TRBD1,CSGDRGNEQYF,TGCAGCGGTGACAGGGGGAACGAGCAGTACTTC
TRBJ1-1,TRBV7-9,NA,TRBD1,CASSLGGTDNTEAFF,TGTGCCAGCAGCTTAGGCGGGACAGACAACACTGAAGCTTTCTTT
TRBJ2-3,TRBV7-6,NA,NA,CASSLVSDTQYF,TGTGCCAGCAGCTTAGTCTCAGATACGCAGTATTTT
TRBJ2-5,TRBV12-3/TRBV12-4,NA,NA,CASSLVRGGKYF,TGTGCCAGCAGTTTGGTCAGGGGGGGAAAGTACTTC
TRBJ1-5,TRBV12-3/TRBV12-4,NA,TRBD1,CASSRTGNQPQHF,TGTGCCAGCAGCAGGACAGGGAATCAGCCCCAGCATTTT
TRBJ1-2,TRBV25-1,NA,NA,CASSTGRTGGYTF,TGTGCCAGCAGCACTGGCAGGACGGGTGGCTACACCTTC